These T cell receptor beta chains were read from a single sample in a study of blood T cells in healthy people across ages. One entry per CDR3 protein results from TCRdb running MiXCR on the 5' RACE reads. The sample yields approximately 780,000 distinct CDR3 sequences, more than 25% seen once. These data were also filed under a second study, of T cells of mothers and their children.

The sequencing input was blood. All receptors come from a boy aged 5-17 years in good health. CDR3s include the opening cysteine and the closing phenylalanine or tryptophan. D genes are given only for firm matches. Expanded clones get a size class; other rows say once, few or many, or leave the size out.

D	V	size	J	DNA	CDR3
TRBD2	TRBV7-3	few	TRBJ2-2	TGTGCCAGCAGCACCTCGGAGGGACTAGCGGGGGGGCCCCCCGGGGAGCTGTTTTTT	CASSTSEGLAGGPPGELFF
.	TRBV5-1	.	TRBJ1-3	TGCGCCAGCAGCTTGGAAGCACCTAGCTCTGGAAACACCATATATTTT	CASSLEAPSSGNTIYF
.	TRBV7-2	.	TRBJ2-7	TGTGCCAGCAGCTTAGCGGCAACGGATACATACGAGCAGTACTTC	CASSLAATDTYEQYF
TRBD1	TRBV12-3/TRBV12-4	.	TRBJ2-7	TGTGCCAGCAGTATTTGGACAGGGAACTACGAGCAGTACTTC	CASSIWTGNYEQYF
.	TRBV9	.	TRBJ1-1	TGTGCCAGCAGCCTACAGGGTTCGGGGAACACTGAAGCTTTCTTT	CASSLQGSGNTEAFF
.	TRBV11-2	few	TRBJ1-2	TGTGCCAGCAGCGCCCCAGGAGGTGACTATGGCTACACCTTC	CASSAPGGDYGYTF
.	TRBV15	.	TRBJ2-5	TGTGCCACCAGCAGAATCCTCGGCCAGGGCCAGGAGACCCAGTACTTC	CATSRILGQGQETQYF
TRBD1	TRBV12-3/TRBV12-4	once	TRBJ1-1	TGTGCCAGCACCAACAGGGGGATGTACACTGAAGCTTTCTTT	CASTNRGMYTEAFF
TRBD2	TRBV7-3	.	TRBJ2-1	TGTGCCAGCAGCTTAGGAAGACTAGCACACGAGCAGTTCTTC	CASSLGRLAHEQFF
TRBD1	TRBV28	few	TRBJ1-1	TGTGCCAGCAGTTCGGGACAGGGGGTACTTGAAGCTTTCTTT	CASSSGQGVLEAFF
TRBD1	TRBV7-9	.	TRBJ1-5	TGTGCCAGCAGCCTACTCACGGGACAGGGAAGCAATCAGCCCCAGCATTTT	CASSLLTGQGSNQPQHF
TRBD2	TRBV3-1	once	TRBJ2-5	TGTGCCAGCAGCCCGCCGGGGCTAGCGGGGCAAGAGACCCAGTACTTC	CASSPPGLAGQETQYF
TRBD2	TRBV5-1	few	TRBJ2-2	TGCGCCAGCAGCCCCGTGACTAGCGGGGCTTCGGGGGAGCTGTTTTTT	CASSPVTSGASGELFF
TRBD2	TRBV7-9	.	TRBJ2-5	TGTGCCAGCAGCTCCAGGTCTAGCGGGAGATTCCAAGAGACCCAGTACTTC	CASSSRSSGRFQETQYF
.	TRBV24-1	few	TRBJ2-7	TGTGCCACCAGTGACCCAATCCTCGCCCACGAGCAGTACTTC	CATSDPILAHEQYF
.	TRBV25-1	many	TRBJ2-5	TGTGCCAGCAGTGTTTTCAGGGGTGCCCAAGAGACCCAGTACTTC	CASSVFRGAQETQYF
TRBD2	TRBV7-6	.	TRBJ2-1	TGTGCCAGCAGCCCTGTAAGCGGGGGGGCCAATGAGCAGTTCTTC	CASSPVSGGANEQFF
.	TRBV28	few	TRBJ2-4	TGTGCCAGCAGTTTTAGACTAGCCAAAAACATTCAGTACTTC	CASSFRLAKNIQYF
.	TRBV7-9	few	TRBJ2-5	TGTGCCAGCAGCAGCGCCCCCCTGGGCCAAGAGACCCAGTACTTC	CASSSAPLGQETQYF
TRBD1	TRBV5-5	.	TRBJ2-3	TGTGCCAGCAGCTTGGCCGGGACAGGCCCAACAGATACGCAGTATTTT	CASSLAGTGPTDTQYF
.	TRBV6-1	.	TRBJ2-4	TGTGCCAGCAGTGAACACTTGACCCCAGCCAAAAACATTCGGTACTTC	CASSEHLTPAKNIRYF
TRBD1	TRBV6-6	.	TRBJ1-2	TGTGCCAGCAGGGAAGACAGGGAAGAGAATGGCTACACCTTC	CASREDREENGYTF
TRBD1	TRBV4-1	few	TRBJ2-7	TGCGCCAGCAGCCTCGACAGGGGGCAAGGCGAGCAGTACTTC	CASSLDRGQGEQYF
.	TRBV6-2/TRBV6-3	.	TRBJ2-5	TGTGCCAGCAGTATCGGACCTCCGGAGACCCAGTACTTC	CASSIGPPETQYF
.	TRBV9	.	TRBJ2-5	TGTGCCAGCAGCCCCCAGGGAGCTAGCCGACGCAAAGAGACCCAGTACTTC	CASSPQGASRRKETQYF
.	TRBV6-6	once	TRBJ2-4	TGTGCCAGCAGGAGCGAGGGGGGGCCGGGAAACATTCAGTACTTC	CASRSEGGPGNIQYF
.	TRBV5-6	.	TRBJ2-7	TGTGCCAGCAGCCAAGGCCCGGGCGGATCACCTTACGAGCAGTACTTC	CASSQGPGGSPYEQYF
.	TRBV5-1	.	TRBJ2-7	TGCGCCAGCAGCGCGCCGGGGGCTCCAGGCTCCTACGAGCAGTACTTC	CASSAPGAPGSYEQYF
TRBD1	TRBV28	few	TRBJ1-1	TGTGCCAGCAAAGGACAGGGGAGGACTGAAGCTTTCTTT	CASKGQGRTEAFF
.	TRBV11-2	.	TRBJ2-1	TGTGCCAGCAGCTTAGACGGGGTGTTTTTAGGGAGCGATGAGCAGTTCTTC	CASSLDGVFLGSDEQFF
.	TRBV11-2	.	TRBJ2-7	TGTGCCAGCAGCAACCCGACCGGGGGAATCTACGAGCAGTACTTC	CASSNPTGGIYEQYF
.	TRBV14	.	TRBJ1-2	TGTGCCAGCAGCTCCTGGAACTATGGCTACACCTTC	CASSSWNYGYTF
.	TRBV5-1	few	TRBJ2-5	TGCGCCAGCAGCTGGACGCCGGCCGGGGTAGTGCAAGAGACCCAGTACTTC	CASSWTPAGVVQETQYF
TRBD2	TRBV9	.	TRBJ2-1	TGTGCCAGCAGCGTAGAGGAGCGGGGGGGCCATGAGCAGTTCTTC	CASSVEERGGHEQFF
TRBD1	TRBV3-1	.	TRBJ2-7	TGTGCCAGCAGCCCGACCGGGACAGACGCCGAGCAGTACTTC	CASSPTGTDAEQYF
TRBD1	TRBV7-7	.	TRBJ2-1	TGTGCCAGCAGCGCCGGACAGGGGTTGAATGAGCAGTTCTTC	CASSAGQGLNEQFF
.	TRBV28	.	TRBJ2-5	TGTGCCAGCAGCACCGCACGGACCCAGTACTTC	CASSTARTQYF
.	TRBV7-9	.	TRBJ2-4	TGTGCCAGCAGCTCGGGACGGGGAAAAAACATTCAGTACTTC	CASSSGRGKNIQYF
.	TRBV11-1	.	TRBJ2-5	TGTGCCAGCAGCCCTAGGCCTTACCAAGAGACCCAGTACTTC	CASSPRPYQETQYF
TRBD1	TRBV5-4	few	TRBJ1-4	TGTGCCAGCAGCTCGTATCGGGGCGGGACAGAAAATGAAAAACTGTTTTTT	CASSSYRGGTENEKLFF
.	TRBV19	.	TRBJ1-2	TGTGCCAGTAGTATTCCTGCCCCGCCCGGGGAGGATGGCTACACCTTC	CASSIPAPPGEDGYTF
.	TRBV28	many	TRBJ2-7	TGTGCCAGCAGTTTCAACTACGAGCAGTACTTC	CASSFNYEQYF